Listed below are T cell receptor beta chains from one sample, sequenced in a study of cytomegalovirus exposure and HLA in healthy donors. Measured with immunoSEQ multiplex PCR; TCRdb has only the in-frame clones, and not every one. The sample lists 100,000 to 150,000 clones, approximately 75% seen once, with around 3% in the top ten. The sample consisted of PBMCs. The origin of the receptors is a woman aged 45 to 65 in good health and CMV-seronegative. Both conserved end residues are part of each CDR3. A D gene is named only where the DNA matches it firmly. Size tells how often a clone was seen (once, few, many) or the class of an expanded clone, and some rows leave it out.

J: TRBJ1-2
D: TRBD1
size: -
V: TRBV6-5
DNA: TGTGCCAGCAGTTACTCCCGGGACAGCTATGGCTACACCTTC
CDR3: CASSYSRDSYGYTF

J: TRBJ1-5
D: -
size: -
V: TRBV19
DNA: TGTGCCAGTAAGATCGGGGACAATCAGCCCCAGCATTTT
CDR3: CASKIGDNQPQHF

J: TRBJ2-7
D: TRBD2
size: -
V: TRBV30
DNA: TGTGCCTGGGGGCAACTAGCGTCCTCCTACGAGCAGTACTTC
CDR3: CAWGQLASSYEQYF

J: TRBJ2-7
D: -
size: -
V: TRBV7-9
DNA: TGTGCCAGCAGCGCCCAGGGGCACGAGCAGTACTTC
CDR3: CASSAQGHEQYF

J: TRBJ1-2
D: -
size: -
V: TRBV9
DNA: TGTGCCAGCAGCCCTTCTCCAGGGGATGGCTACACCTTC
CDR3: CASSPSPGDGYTF

J: TRBJ1-1
D: TRBD1
size: -
V: TRBV19
DNA: TGTGCCAGTACCTTGGACAGGGGCACTGAAGCTTTCTTT
CDR3: CASTLDRGTEAFF

J: TRBJ2-7
D: -
size: -
V: TRBV9
DNA: TGTGCCAGCAGCGCAATTAGCGGCTCCTACGAGCAGTACTTC
CDR3: CASSAISGSYEQYF

J: TRBJ2-1
D: TRBD1
size: -
V: TRBV6-4
DNA: TGTGCCAGCAGCCAACAAGGGGGACAGGGCCACAATGAGCAGTTCTTC
CDR3: CASSQQGGQGHNEQFF

J: TRBJ1-1
D: -
size: -
V: TRBV5-1
DNA: TGCGCCAGCAGCTTGGACAGTATGGACACTGAAGCTTTCTTT
CDR3: CASSLDSMDTEAFF

J: TRBJ2-5
D: TRBD2
size: -
V: TRBV5-6
DNA: TGTGCCAGCAGCTTGAGCGGGAGAGAGACCCAGTACTTC
CDR3: CASSLSGRETQYF

J: TRBJ1-4
D: TRBD1
size: -
V: TRBV28
DNA: TGTGCCAGCAGCTCAGGACAGGTCAATGAAAAACTGTTTTTT
CDR3: CASSSGQVNEKLFF

J: TRBJ2-3
D: -
size: -
V: TRBV30
DNA: TGTGCCTGGCGCGACACAGATACGCAGTATTTT
CDR3: CAWRDTDTQYF

J: TRBJ2-3
D: -
size: -
V: TRBV21-1
DNA: TGTGCCAGCAGCAAGATGCGACTAGCGGGAGGGCAGTCCAGCACAGATACGCAGTATTTT
CDR3: CASSKMRLAGGQSSTDTQYF

J: TRBJ2-5
D: -
size: -
V: TRBV6-5
DNA: TGTGCCAGCAGTTATATGGGAGGACGAGAGACCCAGTACTTC
CDR3: CASSYMGGRETQYF

J: TRBJ1-2
D: -
size: -
V: TRBV5-4
DNA: TGTGCCAGCAGCATCGGACTATATGGCTACACCTTC
CDR3: CASSIGLYGYTF

J: TRBJ1-2
D: -
size: -
V: TRBV5-4
DNA: TGTGCCAGCAGCTTCGGACAGCCTCCTAAGGGCTACACCTTC
CDR3: CASSFGQPPKGYTF

J: TRBJ2-3
D: TRBD2
size: -
V: TRBV5-1
DNA: TGCGCCAGCAGCTTGGCCCTTCTAGCGGGCCGCTCCACAGATACGCAGTATTTT
CDR3: CASSLALLAGRSTDTQYF

J: TRBJ1-1
D: TRBD1
size: -
V: TRBV7-9
DNA: TGTTCCAGCAGCCCCCTAGGGGGCGATTACACTGAAGCTTTCTTT
CDR3: CSSSPLGGDYTEAFF

J: TRBJ1-5
D: -
size: -
V: TRBV27
DNA: TGTGCCAGCAGTAAGCAGGGCAATCAGCCCCAGCATTTT
CDR3: CASSKQGNQPQHF

J: TRBJ1-5
D: TRBD1
size: -
V: TRBV5-6
DNA: TGTGCCAGCAGCTCACAGGGGAATCAGCCCCAGCATTTT
CDR3: CASSSQGNQPQHF

J: TRBJ2-7
D: TRBD2
size: -
V: TRBV28
DNA: TGTGCCAGCAGCGGGACTAGCGGGAGTACCTATTCCTACGAGCAGTACTTC
CDR3: CASSGTSGSTYSYEQYF

J: TRBJ2-7
D: TRBD2
size: few
V: TRBV28
DNA: TGTGCCAGCAGACAGACTAGCTCGGTCTACGAGCAGTACTTC
CDR3: CASRQTSSVYEQYF

J: TRBJ1-2
D: -
size: once
V: TRBV7-8
DNA: TGTGCCAGCAGCTTAGCAGCATCAGGGGACTATGGCTACACCTTC
CDR3: CASSLAASGDYGYTF

J: TRBJ1-4
D: TRBD1
size: -
V: TRBV7-2
DNA: TGTGCCAGCAGCTTCCCGCCGGGACAGGATGGTGAAAAACTGTTTTTT
CDR3: CASSFPPGQDGEKLFF

J: TRBJ1-1
D: -
size: -
V: TRBV6-6
DNA: TGTGCCAGCAGTTACGGGGCCACTGAAGCTTTCTTT
CDR3: CASSYGATEAFF

J: TRBJ2-1
D: TRBD1
size: -
V: TRBV28
DNA: TGTGCCAGCAGTTTTAGACAGGGGGTGGGCAATGAGCAGTTCTTC
CDR3: CASSFRQGVGNEQFF

J: TRBJ2-7
D: TRBD2
size: -
V: TRBV7-9
DNA: TGTGCCAGCAGCTTAGTACGAGCCAGCGGGAGGGCCTACGAGCAGTACTTC
CDR3: CASSLVRASGRAYEQYF

J: TRBJ2-3
D: -
size: once
V: TRBV5-5
DNA: TGTGCCAGCAGCTTAACAGTAGATACGCAGTATTTT
CDR3: CASSLTVDTQYF

J: TRBJ2-2
D: TRBD1
size: -
V: TRBV2
DNA: TGTGCCAGCAGTGAGAACAGGGGCTTGAACACCGGGGAGCTGTTTTTT
CDR3: CASSENRGLNTGELFF

J: TRBJ2-5
D: TRBD1
size: -
V: TRBV7-2
DNA: TGTGCCAGCAGCCCGGACAGGGGATGGGAGACCCAGTACTTC
CDR3: CASSPDRGWETQYF

J: TRBJ2-5
D: TRBD2
size: -
V: TRBV5-1
DNA: TGCGCCAGCAGCTTAAATAGCGGGATCCAAGAGACCCAGTACTTC
CDR3: CASSLNSGIQETQYF

J: TRBJ2-4
D: -
size: -
V: TRBV2
DNA: TGTGCCAGCAGGGGTTGGACTTCTAGAGGGCGAAACATTCAGTACTTC
CDR3: CASRGWTSRGRNIQYF

J: TRBJ2-7
D: -
size: -
V: TRBV6-1
DNA: TGTGCCAGCAGTGAAGATTGGCAGGACGAGCAGTACTTC
CDR3: CASSEDWQDEQYF

J: TRBJ1-1
D: TRBD1
size: -
V: TRBV5-4
DNA: TGTGCCAGCAGCCAGGGACAGGGGGCTATTGAAGCTTTCTTT
CDR3: CASSQGQGAIEAFF

J: TRBJ2-1
D: TRBD2
size: -
V: TRBV19
DNA: TGTGCCAGTAGTATCTTCGGGCTAGCGGGAGACAATGAGCAGTTCTTC
CDR3: CASSIFGLAGDNEQFF

J: TRBJ2-1
D: TRBD1
size: few
V: TRBV29-1
DNA: TGCAGCGTCACCGGGACAGGGTTGTTCAATGAGCAGTTCTTC
CDR3: CSVTGTGLFNEQFF

J: TRBJ2-6
D: -
size: -
V: TRBV28
DNA: TGTGCCAGCAGCCTAGGGGGAGCTGGGGCCAACGTCCTGACTTTC
CDR3: CASSLGGAGANVLTF

J: TRBJ2-7
D: -
size: -
V: TRBV28
DNA: TGTGCCAGCAGTTCCCCGACAGGCGCCAGGGACGAGCAGTACTTC
CDR3: CASSSPTGARDEQYF

J: TRBJ2-3
D: -
size: -
V: TRBV5-4
DNA: TGTGCCAGCAGCTTGGGCGGTACAGATACGCAGTATTTT
CDR3: CASSLGGTDTQYF